These T cell receptor beta chains were read from a single sample in a study of shared clonotypes between healthy human individuals. The table came from immunoSEQ multiplex PCR; TCRdb's copy has only in-frame clones and leaves some out. Among fewer than 850,000 clones listed, about 97% were seen once. Sequencing used naive CD8+ T cells sorted from blood. These receptors all stem from a man in his thirties or forties in good health. Both conserved end residues are trimmed from each CDR3. The order of the fields is V gene, clone size, CDR3 protein. Size tells how often a clone was seen (once, few, many) or the class of an expanded clone, and some rows leave it out.

v_call: TRBV10-3; clone_size: once; cdr3_aa: AISASPGGTSGIGTAYNEQF
v_call: TRBV10-3; clone_size: once; cdr3_aa: ATFGGGRVDEQF
v_call: TRBV15; clone_size: NA; cdr3_aa: ATSPRDRPYEQY
v_call: TRBV27; clone_size: NA; cdr3_aa: ASRLAGSNQPQH
v_call: TRBV5-6; clone_size: NA; cdr3_aa: ASSPNRGEAF
v_call: TRBV2; clone_size: NA; cdr3_aa: ASSERGRRGETQY
v_call: TRBV4-3; clone_size: NA; cdr3_aa: ASSQDRSTTYEQY
v_call: TRBV5-6; clone_size: NA; cdr3_aa: ASSPPDNSYEQY
v_call: TRBV5-5; clone_size: NA; cdr3_aa: ASSLTAQETQY
v_call: TRBV7-9; clone_size: NA; cdr3_aa: ASIPAPTGTSYNEQF
v_call: TRBV6-6; clone_size: NA; cdr3_aa: ASRSETQY
v_call: TRBV2; clone_size: NA; cdr3_aa: ASKGNLDTQY
v_call: TRBV27; clone_size: NA; cdr3_aa: ASSSPGYNEQF
v_call: TRBV6-5; clone_size: NA; cdr3_aa: ASSRAPADTQY
v_call: TRBV29-1; clone_size: NA; cdr3_aa: SVERETQY
v_call: TRBV28; clone_size: NA; cdr3_aa: ASSTLRDRAFLNSYEQY
v_call: TRBV4-3; clone_size: NA; cdr3_aa: ASSQNTGYNEQF
v_call: TRBV5-1; clone_size: once; cdr3_aa: ASRTEPLKPGANVLT
v_call: TRBV19; clone_size: NA; cdr3_aa: GPWTAYQETQY
v_call: TRBV5-1; clone_size: NA; cdr3_aa: ASSLGPGVFQPQH
v_call: TRBV29-1; clone_size: once; cdr3_aa: SVERPLAARWDEQF
v_call: TRBV28; clone_size: NA; cdr3_aa: ASSPTDTQY
v_call: TRBV4-1; clone_size: NA; cdr3_aa: ASSQVQGARREQY
v_call: TRBV4-1; clone_size: NA; cdr3_aa: ASSQDLGYHTIY
v_call: TRBV27; clone_size: NA; cdr3_aa: ASSPYRGVIEQY
v_call: TRBV27; clone_size: NA; cdr3_aa: ASSLTRNTEAF
v_call: TRBV5-5; clone_size: NA; cdr3_aa: ASSPTGGRYEQY
v_call: TRBV18; clone_size: NA; cdr3_aa: ASSPGTSGLDTQY
v_call: TRBV7-8; clone_size: NA; cdr3_aa: ASSFGTGLWL
v_call: TRBV29-1; clone_size: NA; cdr3_aa: SAKGDTGELF
v_call: TRBV7-6; clone_size: NA; cdr3_aa: ASSSKIVPLGPGYT
v_call: TRBV29-1; clone_size: NA; cdr3_aa: SVPIGTYEQY
v_call: TRBV11-2; clone_size: NA; cdr3_aa: ASSFALAETYEQY
v_call: TRBV27; clone_size: NA; cdr3_aa: ASSSGQLNQPQH
v_call: TRBV2; clone_size: NA; cdr3_aa: ASSDRSSGGYEQY
v_call: TRBV5-1; clone_size: NA; cdr3_aa: ASSLELQGIMNTGELF
v_call: TRBV29-1; clone_size: once; cdr3_aa: SVELLIEAF
v_call: TRBV5-4; clone_size: NA; cdr3_aa: ASSPGSGANVLT
v_call: TRBV12-5; clone_size: few; cdr3_aa: ASGFGLAGGRSTDTQY
v_call: TRBV15; clone_size: NA; cdr3_aa: ATSRDLDRANTGELF
v_call: TRBV27; clone_size: NA; cdr3_aa: ASSRAGETQY
v_call: TRBV4-1; clone_size: NA; cdr3_aa: ASSQVGGSSYEQY
v_call: TRBV28; clone_size: NA; cdr3_aa: ASSSLSRDRGLDEQF
v_call: TRBV25-1; clone_size: NA; cdr3_aa: ASSELAGVNEQF
v_call: TRBV27; clone_size: NA; cdr3_aa: ASSLSDGDRVYEQY
v_call: TRBV7-9; clone_size: NA; cdr3_aa: ASSLEGIGEQF
v_call: TRBV7-6; clone_size: NA; cdr3_aa: ASSLVAETTYEQY
v_call: TRBV5-6; clone_size: NA; cdr3_aa: ASSLPSLNEQF
v_call: TRBV19; clone_size: NA; cdr3_aa: ASGPWNEQY
v_call: TRBV19; clone_size: NA; cdr3_aa: ASSTGAISYEQY
v_call: TRBV29-1; clone_size: NA; cdr3_aa: SVEVGGSWTQY
v_call: TRBV15; clone_size: NA; cdr3_aa: ATSSLRGLGYEQF
v_call: TRBV9; clone_size: NA; cdr3_aa: ASSAFSLADTQY
v_call: TRBV14; clone_size: NA; cdr3_aa: ASSQLQQGLGTSAHNEQF
v_call: TRBV10-3; clone_size: once; cdr3_aa: AISEEMGELF
v_call: TRBV5-6; clone_size: once; cdr3_aa: ASSLGAGGTYEQY
v_call: TRBV5-1; clone_size: NA; cdr3_aa: ASSPGTSGGTDTQY
v_call: TRBV7-9; clone_size: once; cdr3_aa: ASSFIRGPHTQY
v_call: TRBV29-1; clone_size: once; cdr3_aa: SVEGFKRERLETQY
v_call: TRBV29-1; clone_size: NA; cdr3_aa: SVEGPTYEQY